Presented here are 30 T cell receptor beta chains from one specimen sequenced in a study of blood T cells in healthy people across ages. Primers used in a second PCR of roughly 7 to 12 cycles were a sample-barcoded 5' primer and a J-beta primer mix. Each CDR3 protein gets one entry after TCRdb re-called the 5' RACE reads with MiXCR. The sample includes over a million distinct CDR3 sequences, less than 25% of them seen just once. The same specimen was also included in a second study, on T cells of mothers and their children.

Material for sequencing was blood. All receptors come from a girl aged 2-10 years in good health.

Many counts were recorded for this clonotype. The chain carries TRBV29-1 and TRBJ2-4; D might be TRBD2 (6 bases). Germline loops: CDR1 SQVTM, CDR2 ANQGSEA. The V and J ends lost 7 bases and 6 bases respectively, with 16 bases between them. The CDR3 is 13 residues long. CDR3 protein: CSAGGPLTNIQYF. The CDR3 nucleotides are TGCAGCGCCGGGGGACCACTCACAAACATTCAGTACTTC.

The table lists this clonotype with a few counts. The V call is TRBV7-9, the J call TRBJ1-1; TRBD1 matches 7 bases. CDR1 is SEHNR, CDR2 FQNEAQ, per germline (reference sequence). This CDR3 is 14 amino acids long. V lost 6 bases to trimming and J lost 3 bases; unmatched junction nucleotides: 7. In DNA form, the CDR3 reads TGTGCCAGCAGGACCTCGACAGGGCACACTGAAGCTTTCTTT. Translated: CASRTSTGHTEAFF.

In this sample, this clonotype turned up a few times. The chain uses TRBV7-9 and TRBJ2-7, with D perhaps matching TRBD1 or TRBD2 (5 bases each). This CDR3 spans 13 amino acids. Germline V gives CDR1 SEHNR, CDR2 FQNEAQ (reference sequence). V was clipped by 4 bases and J by 6 bases, with 13 bases between them. This chain's CDR3 is CASSWEIGVEQYF. CDR3 DNA sequence: TGTGCCAGCAGCTGGGAGATAGGGGTCGAGCAGTACTTC.

This chain connects TRBV11-2 to TRBJ2-5; D not certain. The DNA end is a closer match to TRBJ2-1, so the J assignment may be wrong. The length of the CDR3 is 14 residues. The germline gives CDR1 SGHAT, CDR2 FQNNGV. CDR3 bases: TGTGCCAGCAGCTTCGATCCTCTTGTGGATGGGCAGTTCTTC. Protein: CASSFDPLVDGQFF.

This clonotype was found a few times. The chain carries TRBV5-8 and TRBJ2-5; 8 bases are shared with TRBD1. The J call is doubtful: the DNA matches TRBJ2-7 better. The CDR3 runs to 14 residues. Looked up from germline, CDR1 is SGHTS and CDR2 is YDEGEE. Here the CDR3 DNA reads TGTGCCAGCAGCGCGCAGGGGGCGTTCGACGAGCAGTACTTC. Translation: CASSAQGAFDEQYF.

The table lists this clonotype with a few counts. V gene TRBV5-5 combines with J gene TRBJ2-7; D is perhaps TRBD1 or TRBD2 (6 bases each). The germline V gene has CDR1 SGHKS and CDR2 YYEKEE (reference sequence). This CDR3 is built from 15 residues. V was pared by 7 bases and J by 3 bases, with 20 bases between. The CDR3 DNA reads as TGTGCCAGCGAAATAGGGGGGTTGTTCCTCTACGAGCAGTACTTC. Translation: CASEIGGLFLYEQYF.

The chain employs TRBV7-3 and TRBJ2-5; 12 nucleotides agree with TRBD2. The J call may be incorrect, as the DNA end agrees better with TRBJ2-1. The CDR3 totals 16 residues. The germline CDR1 and CDR2 sequences are SGHTA and FQGTGA. The CDR3 reads CASSTRTSGIEDEQFF. The CDR3 DNA reads TGTGCCAGCAGCACACGGACTAGCGGGATTGAAGATGAGCAGTTCTTC.

This clonotype has only a few counts. The chain joins TRBV6-5 to TRBJ2-5; D gene uncertain. CDR1 is MNHEY and CDR2 is SVGAGI in the germline V gene. V shed 0 bases and J shed 4 bases, with 12 bases lying between them. The CDR3 sequence is 15 residues long. CDR3 coding DNA: TGTGCCAGCAGTTACTCGTCCGCGGCTTCAGAGACCCAGTACTTC. This gives the protein CASSYSSAASETQYF.

The chain couples TRBV5-1 to TRBJ1-2, with 10 nucleotides matching TRBD1. V shed 3 bases and J 4 bases; nucleotides not matched to a gene: 6. The CDR3 has 15 residues. Germline CDR1 reads SGHRS; CDR2 reads YFSETQ. The CDR3 region is CASSSGTGAFYGYTF. The CDR3, as DNA: TGCGCCAGCAGCTCCGGGACAGGGGCTTTCTATGGCTACACCTTC.

V and J are TRBV4-1 and TRBJ2-5; the D is unclear. Looked up from germline, CDR1 is MGHRA and CDR2 is YSYEKL. The ends were cut back, 2 bases at V and 5 bases at J, with 12 bases in the middle. The CDR3 has 14 residues. CDR3 in amino acids: CASSQPIRLETQYF. CDR3 DNA sequence: TGCGCCAGCAGCCAACCGATCCGTCTGGAGACCCAGTACTTC.

V gene TRBV12-3 or TRBV12-4 combines with J gene TRBJ1-4; D gene uncertain. V gave up 5 bases and J gave up 11 bases, with 21 bases separating them. This CDR3 comprises 15 residues. DNA for the CDR3: TGTGCCAGCAGTGCGCAGGTCGGGATTGTTGACAAACTGTTTTTT. Protein sequence: CASSAQVGIVDKLFF.

This clonotype has more than one count but fewer than ten. The rearrangement uses TRBV6-2 or TRBV6-3 and TRBJ1-1, with D maybe TRBD1 (5 bases). Germline values: CDR1 MNHEY, CDR2 SVGEGT. Trimming removed 7 bases at V and 0 bases at J, with 12 bases between. The CDR3 is made up of 14 amino acids. CDR3 protein: CASTPGGMNTEAFF. CDR3 coding DNA: TGTGCCAGCACACCGGGGGGGATGAACACTGAAGCTTTCTTT.

This clonotype has just one count. The chain has TRBV2 and TRBJ2-1; 8 nucleotides line up with TRBD2. This CDR3 is 15 amino acids long. J was trimmed by 9 bases and V by 1 base; bases with no gene match: 8. Per the germline V gene, CDR1 is SNHLY and CDR2 is FYNNEI. In DNA form, the CDR3 reads TGTGCCAGCAGTGAAGAGGCTGCCGGGGGGGGTGAGCAGTTCTTC. Its protein is CASSEEAAGGGEQFF.

In its sample, this clonotype was seen many times. This rearrangement joins TRBV19 to TRBJ1-1; D ambiguous. From germline, CDR1 is LNHDA and CDR2 SQIVND (reference sequence). Between the trimmed V and J ends, which lost 6 bases and 0 bases, there was a span of 5 bases. There are 12 residues in the CDR3. Written as DNA, the CDR3 is TGTGCCAGTAGGCGAATGAACACTGAAGCTTTCTTT. Its protein is CASRRMNTEAFF.

V is TRBV7-2 and J is TRBJ1-1; D not resolved. V was clipped by 2 bases and J by 6 bases, with 10 bases between them. There are 13 residues in the CDR3. Germline CDR1 is SGHTA and CDR2 is FQGNSA. CDR3 sequence: CASSLTTSAEAFF. DNA of the CDR3: TGTGCCAGCAGCTTAACCACCTCAGCTGAAGCTTTCTTT.

Only a few counts were recorded for this clonotype. The chain links TRBV24-1 to TRBJ2-3; no reliable D call. Germline CDR1 KGHDR, CDR2 SFDVKD. This CDR3 comprises 16 residues. Trimming pared 5 bases from V and 0 bases from J, leaving 14 bases between. The CDR3 reads CATSGPRSISTDTQYF. The CDR3 nucleotides are TGTGCCACCAGTGGCCCTAGATCAATCAGCACAGATACGCAGTATTTT.

This clonotype was counted between two and nine times. One junction end does not reproduce the germline sequence, and a read error may be involved. This rearrangement joins TRBV12-3 or TRBV12-4 to TRBJ1-1; the match to TRBD1 covers 9 bases. There are 16 residues in the CDR3. DNA of the CDR3: TGTGCCAGCAGTTCCGGGACAGGGTGGGATAAGACTGAGGCTTTCTTT. Translation gives CASSSGTGWDKTEAFF.

This chain connects TRBV5-1 to TRBJ2-4; 9 nucleotides agree with TRBD1. V trimming: 3 bases; J trimming: 5 bases; junction bases outside the gene matches: 0. The V gene's germline CDR1 is SGHRS and CDR2 YFSETQ. The CDR3 totals 13 residues. CDR3 in amino acids: CASSWTGENIQYF. The CDR3 nucleotides are TGCGCCAGCAGCTGGACAGGGGAAAACATTCAGTACTTC.

The chain recombines TRBV5-4 with TRBJ2-5, with a tentative D call TRBD2 (5 bases). The length of the CDR3 is 13 residues. Germline lookup yields CDR1 SGHNT and CDR2 YYREEE (reference sequence). Trimming stripped 4 bases from V and 5 bases from J, with 12 bases between. The CDR3 protein is CASSLPGFETQYF. The CDR3 nucleotides are TGTGCCAGCAGCCTCCCGGGGTTTGAGACCCAGTACTTC.

This clonotype was observed a few times. The chain is built from TRBV29-1 and TRBJ2-3; maybe TRBD2 (6 bases). Germline V gene data show CDR1 as SQVTM and CDR2 as ANQGSEA. The CDR3 spans 21 residues. V shed 3 bases and J shed 0 bases, with 31 bases lying between them. This CDR3 is CSVDDFLGRPMGQPSTDTQYF. The CDR3 region has the DNA TGCAGCGTTGATGATTTTTTGGGGAGGCCGATGGGGCAGCCCAGCACAGATACGCAGTATTTT.

This clonotype was observed a few times. The chain employs TRBV12-3 or TRBV12-4 and TRBJ2-3; no clear D gene. The CDR3 is 13 residues long. V was cut by 1 base and J by 9 bases, with 11 bases left in between. CDR3 DNA: TGTGCCAGCAGTTTAGAGGTTACAGTCACGCAGTATTTT. Encoded protein: CASSLEVTVTQYF.

This clonotype has more than one count but fewer than ten. The chain recombines TRBV5-4 with TRBJ2-1, with TRBD2 matching over 9 bases. J lost 4 bases, V lost 0 bases, and 2 bases had no gene match. From germline, CDR1 is SGHNT and CDR2 YYREEE (reference sequence). CDR3 length equals 15 residues. Written as DNA, the CDR3 is TGTGCCAGCAGCTTGGACAGCGGGGGGTACAATGAGCAGTTCTTC. It is translated as CASSLDSGGYNEQFF.

In this sample, this clonotype turned up a few times. V and J are TRBV15 and TRBJ2-1; tentative D call: TRBD2 (5 bases). This CDR3 spans 15 amino acids. The V end was cut by 2 bases, the J end by 6 bases, with 14 bases between. CDR1 is LNHNV, CDR2 YYDKDF, per germline (reference sequence). The CDR3 nucleotides read TGTGCCACCAGCAGACTGATAGTAGCGTCCAATGAGCAGTTCTTC. Translation gives CATSRLIVASNEQFF.

The chain links TRBV5-4 to TRBJ2-1; 12 positions agree with TRBD1. V was pared by 3 bases and J by 8 bases, with 6 bases of the junction left unmatched. The CDR3 extends over 15 amino acids. Germline V gives CDR1 SGHNT, CDR2 YYREEE (reference sequence). CDR3 bases: TGTGCCAGCAGCTCCCCGGGACAGGGGGCGCATGAGCAGTTCTTC. This translates into CASSSPGQGAHEQFF.

About this clonotype itself: The junction shows a germline mismatch at one end, possibly a read error. The chain couples TRBV9 to TRBJ2-1; 8 positions agree with TRBD1. The CDR3 loop spans 16 amino acids. Germline values: CDR1 SGDLS, CDR2 YYNGEE. CDR3 sequence: CASSPRDRSFYNEQFF. CDR3 nucleotide sequence: TGTGCCAGCAGCCCGAGGGACAGGTCCTTTTACAACGAGCAGTTCTTC.

The chain uses TRBV12-3 or TRBV12-4 and TRBJ1-2, with 8 bases fitting TRBD1. The CDR3 runs 15 residues. The ends lost 0 bases at V and 7 bases at J; junction bases unmatched: 7. The CDR3 loop reads CASSLAAPGTGGYTF. The CDR3 DNA sequence: TGTGCCAGCAGTTTAGCAGCTCCCGGGACAGGTGGCTACACCTTC.

J is TRBJ2-7 and V is TRBV29-1; D not certain. The ends were cut back, 3 bases at V and 2 bases at J, with 14 bases in the middle. The germline V gene has CDR1 SQVTM and CDR2 ANQGSEA. This CDR3 has 14 amino acids. In nucleotides, the CDR3 is TGCAGCGTTGACCCGGGCGGTACAACCTACGAGCAGTACTTC. Translation: CSVDPGGTTYEQYF.

Concerning this clonotype: At one of its ends the junction is not consistent with the germline gene, which may arise from a read error. V usage is TRBV20-1 and J usage is TRBJ1-1; no clear D gene. The germline CDR1 and CDR2 sequences are DFQATT and SNEGSKA (reference sequence). This CDR3 spans 15 amino acids. CDR3 in DNA: TGCAGTGCCAGAGATGGGGTTTACATGAACACTGAAGCTTTCTTT. This translates into CSARDGVYMNTEAFF.

This rearrangement joins TRBV7-9 to TRBJ2-5; D assignment may be TRBD1 or TRBD2 (5 bases each). From germline, CDR1 is SEHNR and CDR2 FQNEAQ (reference sequence). V lost 6 bases and J lost 1, with 24 bases in between. The CDR3 has 18 amino acids. CDR3 protein: CASSGGTRVKPFQETQYF. CDR3 sequence (DNA): TGTGCCAGCAGTGGGGGTACGCGGGTTAAACCCTTCCAAGAGACCCAGTACTTC.

The V and J genes are TRBV5-6 and TRBJ2-3; 8 nucleotides match TRBD1. Per the germline V gene, CDR1 is SGHDT and CDR2 is YYEEEE. Unmatched junction bases numbered 5, after V lost 3 bases and J lost 5 bases. The CDR3 runs 14 residues. The CDR3, as DNA: TGTGCCAGCAGCTCTGACAGGGGTGAAGATACGCAGTATTTT. This encodes CASSSDRGEDTQYF.